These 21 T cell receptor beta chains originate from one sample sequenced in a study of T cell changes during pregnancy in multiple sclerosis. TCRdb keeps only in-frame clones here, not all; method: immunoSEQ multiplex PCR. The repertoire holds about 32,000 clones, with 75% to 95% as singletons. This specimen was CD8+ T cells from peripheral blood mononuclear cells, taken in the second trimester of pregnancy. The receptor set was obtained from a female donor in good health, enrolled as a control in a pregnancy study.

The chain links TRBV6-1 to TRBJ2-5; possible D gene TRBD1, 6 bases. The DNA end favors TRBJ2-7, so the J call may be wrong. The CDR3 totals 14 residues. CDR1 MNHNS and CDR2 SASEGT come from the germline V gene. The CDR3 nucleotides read TGTGCCAGCAGTCACAGGGATCTATCCTACGAGCAGTACTTC. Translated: CASSHRDLSYEQYF.

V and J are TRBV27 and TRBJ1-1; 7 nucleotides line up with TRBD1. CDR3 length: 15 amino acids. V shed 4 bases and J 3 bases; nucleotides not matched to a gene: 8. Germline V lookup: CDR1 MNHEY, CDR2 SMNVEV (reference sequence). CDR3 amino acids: CASSSTTGVYTEAFF. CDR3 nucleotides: TGTGCCAGCAGTTCCACCACAGGGGTGTACACTGAAGCTTTCTTT.

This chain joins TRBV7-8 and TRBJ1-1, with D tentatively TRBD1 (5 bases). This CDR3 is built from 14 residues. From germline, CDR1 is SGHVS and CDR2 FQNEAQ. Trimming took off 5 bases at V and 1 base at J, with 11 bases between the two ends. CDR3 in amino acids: CASSPRTQNTEAFF. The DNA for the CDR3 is TGTGCCAGCAGCCCCCGGACACAGAACACTGAAGCTTTCTTT.

CDR3 nucleotides: TGCGCCAGCAGCCAAGATTACCTAGCGGGGGAAACAGATACGCAGTATTTT. Its protein product is CASSQDYLAGETDTQYF. The genes are TRBV4-3 and TRBJ2-3; 10 bases align to TRBD2. CDR1 LGHNA and CDR2 YSLEER come from the germline V gene. Losses at the gene ends were 0 bases for V and 3 bases for J; bases not matched to a gene: 6. The length of the CDR3 is 17 residues.

CDR3 protein: CASSHQRQGQETQYF. CDR3 nucleotides: TGTGCCAGCAGCCATCAAAGACAGGGCCAAGAGACCCAGTACTTC. This chain joins TRBV14 and TRBJ2-5; 7 bases match TRBD1. The CDR3 loop spans 15 amino acids. The ends lost 3 bases at V and 1 base at J; junction bases unmatched: 5. CDR1 and CDR2 (germline): SGHDN, FVKESK.

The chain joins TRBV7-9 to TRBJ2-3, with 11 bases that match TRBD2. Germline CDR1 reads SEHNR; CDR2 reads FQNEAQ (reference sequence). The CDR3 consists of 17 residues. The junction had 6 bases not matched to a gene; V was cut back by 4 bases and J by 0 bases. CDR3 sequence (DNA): TGTGCCAGCAGCTCGACTAGCGGGGCCGTTAGCACAGATACGCAGTATTTT. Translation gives CASSSTSGAVSTDTQYF.

As DNA, the CDR3 is TGCAGCGCTACGAATCCGGGACTAAAAGACGAGCAGTACTTC. This codes for CSATNPGLKDEQYF. This chain connects TRBV29-1 to TRBJ2-7; 7 nucleotides align to TRBD2. The CDR3 has 14 residues. V was clipped by 7 bases and J by 5 bases; unmatched bases: 14. Germline CDR1 and CDR2: SQVTM and ANQGSEA.

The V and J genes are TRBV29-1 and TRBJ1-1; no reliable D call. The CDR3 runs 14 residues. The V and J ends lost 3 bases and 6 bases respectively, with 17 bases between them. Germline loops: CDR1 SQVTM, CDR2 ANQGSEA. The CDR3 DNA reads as TGCAGCGTTGATTATTTCGCAGGCGAGTCTGAAGCTTTCTTT. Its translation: CSVDYFAGESEAFF.

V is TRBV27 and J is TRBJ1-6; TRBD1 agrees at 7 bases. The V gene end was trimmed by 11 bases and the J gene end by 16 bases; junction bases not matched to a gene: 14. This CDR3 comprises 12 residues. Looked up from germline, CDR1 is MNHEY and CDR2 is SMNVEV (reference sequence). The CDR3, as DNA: TGTGCCTCCGGACAGGCGGTGTTTGGTCTCCACTTT. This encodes CASGQAVFGLHF.

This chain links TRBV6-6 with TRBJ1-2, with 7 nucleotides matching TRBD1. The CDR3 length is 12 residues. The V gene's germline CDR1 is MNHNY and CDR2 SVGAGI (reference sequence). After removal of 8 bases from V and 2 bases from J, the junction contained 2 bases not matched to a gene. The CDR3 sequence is CASWTGNYGYTF. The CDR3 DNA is TGTGCCAGCTGGACAGGCAACTATGGCTACACCTTC.

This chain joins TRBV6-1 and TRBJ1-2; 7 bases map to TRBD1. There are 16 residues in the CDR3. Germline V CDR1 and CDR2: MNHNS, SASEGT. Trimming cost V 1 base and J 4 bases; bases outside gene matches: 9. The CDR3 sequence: CASSEVPGQSSYGYTF. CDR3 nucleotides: TGTGCCAGCAGTGAAGTTCCGGGACAGTCGAGCTATGGCTACACCTTC.

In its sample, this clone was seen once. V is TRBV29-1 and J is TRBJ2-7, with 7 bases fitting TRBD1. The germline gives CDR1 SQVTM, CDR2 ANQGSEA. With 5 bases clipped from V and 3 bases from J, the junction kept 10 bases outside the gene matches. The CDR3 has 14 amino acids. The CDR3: CSVILRDRDYEQYF. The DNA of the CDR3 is TGCAGCGTTATCCTCCGGGACAGAGACTACGAGCAGTACTTC.

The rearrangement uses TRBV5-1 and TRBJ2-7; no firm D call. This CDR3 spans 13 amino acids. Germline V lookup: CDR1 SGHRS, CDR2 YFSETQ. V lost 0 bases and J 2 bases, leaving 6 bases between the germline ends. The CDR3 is CASSLGGTYEQYF. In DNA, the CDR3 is TGCGCCAGCAGCTTGGGAGGTACCTACGAGCAGTACTTC.

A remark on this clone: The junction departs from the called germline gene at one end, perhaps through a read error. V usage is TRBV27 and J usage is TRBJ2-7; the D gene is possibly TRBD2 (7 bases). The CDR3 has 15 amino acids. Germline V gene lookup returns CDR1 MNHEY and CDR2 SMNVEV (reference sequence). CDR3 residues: CASSLSGGPIYEQYF. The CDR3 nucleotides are TGTGCCAGCAGTCTATCCGGGGGGCCTATCTACGAGCAGTACTTC.

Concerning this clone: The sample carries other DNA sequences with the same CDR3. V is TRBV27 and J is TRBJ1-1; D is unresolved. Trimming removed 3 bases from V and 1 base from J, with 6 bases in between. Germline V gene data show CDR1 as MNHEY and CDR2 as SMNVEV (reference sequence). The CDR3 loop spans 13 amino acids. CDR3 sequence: CASSFTGNTEAFF. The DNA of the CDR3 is TGTGCCAGCAGTTTTACCGGGAACACTGAAGCTTTCTTT.

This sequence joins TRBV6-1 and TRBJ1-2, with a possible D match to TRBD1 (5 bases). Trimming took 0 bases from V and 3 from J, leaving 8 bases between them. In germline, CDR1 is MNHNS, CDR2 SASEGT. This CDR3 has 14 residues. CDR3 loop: CASSEADSYYGYTF. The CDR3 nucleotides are TGTGCCAGCAGTGAAGCCGACAGTTACTATGGCTACACCTTC.

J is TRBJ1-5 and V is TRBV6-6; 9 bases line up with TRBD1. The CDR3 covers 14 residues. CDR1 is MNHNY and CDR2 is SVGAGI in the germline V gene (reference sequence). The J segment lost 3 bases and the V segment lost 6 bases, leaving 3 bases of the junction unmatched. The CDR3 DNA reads TGTGCCAGCAGGGGGGACAGGGACAATCAGCCCCAGCATTTT. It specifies CASRGDRDNQPQHF.

The CDR3 loop is CASSYSIGLAGDEQYF. CDR3 DNA: TGTGCCAGCAGTTACTCAATCGGTCTAGCGGGAGACGAGCAGTACTTC. The chain carries TRBV6-5 and TRBJ2-7; 10 positions agree with TRBD2. CDR1 is MNHEY and CDR2 is SVGAGI in the germline V gene. This CDR3 comprises 16 residues. V shed 0 bases, J shed 5 bases, and the junction held 7 bases outside the gene matches.

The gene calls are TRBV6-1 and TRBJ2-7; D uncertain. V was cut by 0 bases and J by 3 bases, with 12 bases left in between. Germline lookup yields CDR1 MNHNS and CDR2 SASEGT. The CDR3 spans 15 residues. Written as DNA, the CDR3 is TGTGCCAGCAGTGAAGCGGAGAACCTCCTCTACGAGCAGTACTTC. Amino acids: CASSEAENLLYEQYF.

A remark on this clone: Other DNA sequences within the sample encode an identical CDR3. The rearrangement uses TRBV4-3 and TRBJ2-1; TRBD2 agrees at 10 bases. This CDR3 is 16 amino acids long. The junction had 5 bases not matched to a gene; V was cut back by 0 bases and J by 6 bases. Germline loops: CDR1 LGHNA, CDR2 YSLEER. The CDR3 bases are TGCGCCAGCAGCCAAGAACCGAGCGGGGGGGCCAATGAGCAGTTCTTC. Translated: CASSQEPSGGANEQFF.

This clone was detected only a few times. CDR3 in amino acids: CASSLQGGTEAFF. The CDR3 nucleotides are TGTGCCAGCAGCTTACAGGGAGGCACTGAAGCTTTCTTT. The chain carries TRBV13 and TRBJ1-1; D is perhaps TRBD1 (5 bases). V shed 2 bases and J shed 4 bases, with 8 bases lying between them. The CDR3 has 13 amino acids. Germline V gene sequence: CDR1 PRHDT, CDR2 FYEKMQ (reference sequence).